These 27 T cell receptor beta chains originate from one sample sequenced in a study of T cells after yellow fever vaccination. TCRdb fed the 5' RACE reads into MiXCR, producing one record per CDR3 protein. The table lists under 500,000 distinct CDR3 sequences, approximately 19% of them singletons, with about 18% in the top ten. Sequencing used PBMCs, obtained before the yellow fever booster vaccination. These receptors originate from a man aged 18-30 years who received the YFV17D yellow fever vaccine.

This clonotype has a handful of counts. The chain links TRBV20-1 to TRBJ2-7, with 8 positions matching TRBD1. V dropped 6 bases and J dropped 2; count of bases not matched to a gene: 9. Germline values: CDR1 DFQATT, CDR2 SNEGSKA (reference sequence). This CDR3 region has 14 residues. The CDR3 coding sequence is TGCAGTGCGGAAAGCAGACAGGGGACCTACGAGCAGTACTTC. Protein product: CSAESRQGTYEQYF.

This sequence joins TRBV7-9 and TRBJ1-1; D is undetermined. The CDR3 spans 12 residues. Germline V gives CDR1 SEHNR, CDR2 FQNEAQ (reference sequence). Trimming cost V 1 base and J 6 bases, with 6 bases left between them. The CDR3 spells CASSLGASEAFF. In nucleotides, the CDR3 is TGTGCCAGCAGCTTAGGGGCCTCTGAAGCTTTCTTT.

This clonotype showed up just a few times. The chain recombines TRBV20-1 with TRBJ2-1; the match to TRBD2 covers 7 bases. This CDR3 spans 13 amino acids. CDR1 is DFQATT, CDR2 SNEGSKA, per germline (reference sequence). V lost 3 bases to trimming and J lost 5 bases; unmatched junction nucleotides: 4. The CDR3 coding sequence is TGCAGTGCTAGTCGCCTAGCGGACAATGAGCAGTTCTTC. Translating gives CSASRLADNEQFF.

This rearrangement joins TRBV6-4 to TRBJ2-3; D gene ambiguous. CDR3 length: 11 amino acids. Trimming took off 5 bases at V and 5 bases at J, with 5 bases between the two ends. CDR1 MRHNA and CDR2 SNTAGT come from the germline V gene. The CDR3 nucleotides are TGTGCCAGCAGTATCGGAGATACGCAGTATTTT. It specifies CASSIGDTQYF.

The genes are TRBV7-2 and TRBJ1-3; D might be TRBD1 (6 bases). The CDR3 is 13 residues long. Germline V lookup: CDR1 SGHTA, CDR2 FQGNSA. V lost 5 bases and J lost 3, with 8 bases in between. CDR3 region: CASSPGVGNTIYF. Here the CDR3 DNA reads TGTGCCAGCAGCCCAGGGGTTGGAAACACCATATATTTT.

This sequence joins TRBV27 and TRBJ2-5; 12 positions agree with TRBD2. CDR1 MNHEY and CDR2 SMNVEV come from the germline V gene (reference sequence). This CDR3 is built from 16 residues. The ends lost 3 bases at V and 6 bases at J; junction bases unmatched: 8. The CDR3 loop reads CASSFLAGGPGKTQYF. CDR3 DNA sequence: TGTGCCAGCAGTTTCCTAGCGGGGGGGCCGGGGAAGACCCAGTACTTC.

J is TRBJ2-7 and V is TRBV27; 8 positions match TRBD1. The CDR3 runs 16 residues. Trimming cost V 4 bases and J 8 bases; bases outside gene matches: 16. CDR1 is MNHEY, CDR2 SMNVEV, per germline (reference sequence). CDR3: CASSSQLPGQDWKQYV. In nucleotides, the CDR3 is TGTGCCAGCAGTTCGCAACTCCCGGGACAGGATTGGAAGCAGTACGTC.

This clonotype was counted once. V and J are TRBV11-1 and TRBJ2-7; 10 bases fit TRBD1. Germline CDR1 reads SGHAT; CDR2 reads FQDESV (reference sequence). This CDR3 has 14 amino acids. Trimming removed 6 bases from V and 7 bases from J; junction bases left unmatched: 9. CDR3 sequence (DNA): TGTGCCAGCAGACCCCAATGGGACAGGGGTGAGCAGTACTTC. Amino acids: CASRPQWDRGEQYF.

This clonotype has only one observation. The chain has TRBV3-1 and TRBJ2-2, with D hard to call. Germline lookup yields CDR1 LGHDT and CDR2 YNNKEL (reference sequence). The V end was cut by 1 base, the J end by 5 bases, with 8 bases between. This CDR3 spans 14 amino acids. The CDR3: CASSQGVGTGELFF. The CDR3 nucleotides read TGTGCCAGCAGCCAAGGGGTCGGGACCGGGGAGCTGTTTTTT.

This clonotype has only one observation. This chain connects TRBV5-4 to TRBJ2-5; D perhaps matches TRBD2 (5 bases). V was shortened by 3 bases and J by 5 bases, with 11 bases between the two germline ends. Germline CDR1 and CDR2: SGHNT and YYREEE (reference sequence). The CDR3 has 13 residues. CDR3 sequence: CASSSPREETQYF. The DNA of the CDR3 is TGTGCCAGCAGCTCCCCTAGGGAGGAGACCCAGTACTTC. The whole variable domain, remainder taken from reference TRBV5-4 and TRBJ2-5, is ETGVTQSPTHLIKTRGQQVTLRCSSQSGHNTVSWYQQALGQGPQFIFQYYREEENGRGNFPPRFSGLQFPNYSSELNVNALELDDSALYLCASSSPREETQYFGPGTRLLVL.

This clonotype was seen more than once but under ten times. V is TRBV5-1 and J is TRBJ1-2; the D gene is possibly TRBD1 (5 bases). Per the germline V gene, CDR1 is SGHRS and CDR2 is YFSETQ. V lost 4 bases and J 2 bases, leaving 12 bases between the germline ends. The CDR3 spans 14 residues. The chain's CDR3 is CASSPGRGNYGYTF. The CDR3, as DNA: TGCGCCAGCAGCCCCGGACGGGGCAACTATGGCTACACCTTC.

This clonotype was seen a few times. The genes are TRBV7-3 and TRBJ2-1; 12 positions agree with TRBD2. The junction had 0 bases not matched to a gene; V was cut back by 1 base and J by 8 bases. This CDR3 region has 14 residues. CDR1 and CDR2 from the germline V gene are SGHTA and FQGTGA. The CDR3 protein is CASSLRLAGDEQFF. Here the CDR3 DNA reads TGTGCCAGCAGCTTAAGACTAGCGGGGGATGAGCAGTTCTTC.

This clonotype came up a few times. The rearrangement uses TRBV7-2 and TRBJ2-5, with TRBD1 matching 9 bases. This CDR3 region has 15 residues. Germline V lookup: CDR1 SGHTA, CDR2 FQGNSA. Germline trimming cut 4 bases from V and 5 bases from J; bases unmatched to any gene: 8. Here the CDR3 reads CASSSPQGARETQYF. For the CDR3, the DNA is TGTGCCAGCAGCTCGCCACAGGGGGCGCGGGAGACCCAGTACTTC.

This sequence joins TRBV7-9 and TRBJ1-2; 8 positions agree with TRBD1. The CDR3 length is 14 residues. With V trimmed by 4 bases and J by 2 bases, 3 bases remained unmatched. CDR1 is SEHNR and CDR2 is FQNEAQ in the germline V gene (reference sequence). The CDR3 nucleotides are TGTGCCAGCAGCTCTTGGGACAGGAACTATGGCTACACCTTC. Encoded protein: CASSSWDRNYGYTF.

This chain links TRBV18 with TRBJ2-5; no reliable D call. The CDR3 runs to 13 residues. Germline V gene sequence: CDR1 KGHSH, CDR2 LQKENI. Trimming removed 6 bases from V and 4 bases from J, with 12 bases in between. The CDR3 coding sequence is TGTGCCAGCTCGACGACGGATCGAGAGACCCAGTACTTC. This gives the protein CASSTTDRETQYF.

The chain uses TRBV7-8 and TRBJ1-1; TRBD1 matches at 9 bases. Unmatched junction bases numbered 12, after V lost 5 bases and J lost 8 bases. The germline gives CDR1 SGHVS, CDR2 FQNEAQ. This CDR3 has 15 amino acids. The CDR3 reads CASSPTDRGQGEAFF. CDR3 DNA sequence: TGTGCCAGCAGCCCAACGGACAGGGGACAAGGGGAAGCTTTCTTT. Full variable domain (outside the CDR3, taken from reference TRBV7-8 and TRBJ1-1): GAGVSQSPRYKVAKRGQDVALRCDPISGHVSLFWYQQALGQGPEFLTYFQNEAQLDKSGLPSDRFFAERPEGSVSTLKIQRTQQEDSAVYLCASSPTDRGQGEAFFGQGTRLTVV.

This clonotype was observed once. With a much larger clone just one base away, this may be a read error. V usage is TRBV11-2 and J usage is TRBJ2-7; the D gene is possibly TRBD1 (5 bases). Germline V lookup: CDR1 SGHAT, CDR2 FQNNGV. This CDR3 region has 11 residues. The V end was cut by 3 bases, the J end by 6 bases, with 6 bases between. The DNA for the CDR3 is TGTGCCAGCAGCTTCCAGGGCGAGCAGTACTTC. This gives the protein CASSFQGEQYF.

The gene calls are TRBV12-3 or TRBV12-4 and TRBJ2-5; tentative D call: TRBD2 (7 bases). The V gene lost 4 bases and the J gene lost 1 base, with 16 bases spanning the gap. The CDR3 contains 16 residues. The CDR3 region has the DNA TGTGCCAGCAGTTCCGGGGGGCCGGGGGGCCAAGAGACCCAGTACTTC. Its translation is CASSSGGPGGQETQYF.

This clonotype has more than one count but fewer than ten. V usage is TRBV6-5 and J usage is TRBJ2-5; D might be TRBD1 or TRBD2, each matching 5 bases. Germline-derived CDR1 and CDR2 are MNHEY and SVGAGI. Deletions cut 5 bases from V and 7 bases from J, with 23 bases between. The CDR3 spans 16 residues. The CDR3 DNA reads TGTGCCAGCAGTACGGGACCCTTTTCGCAGCCGATGACCCAGTACTTC. It specifies CASSTGPFSQPMTQYF.

This clonotype has only one observation. The chain combines TRBV5-1 with TRBJ2-3, with 11 nucleotides matching TRBD2. This CDR3 has 16 residues. Germline V gene sequence: CDR1 SGHRS, CDR2 YFSETQ. Losses at the gene ends were 4 bases for V and 6 bases for J; bases not matched to a gene: 10. CDR3 region: CASSMGLAEILDTQYF. CDR3 sequence (DNA): TGCGCCAGCAGCATGGGACTAGCGGAGATCCTGGATACGCAGTATTTT.

A single count supports this clonotype. This chain connects TRBV6-1 to TRBJ2-7; D is unresolved. Germline V gene sequence: CDR1 MNHNS, CDR2 SASEGT. V lost 0 bases to trimming and J lost 2 bases, with 14 bases between them. CDR3 size: 16 residues. The CDR3, as DNA: TGTGCCAGCAGTGAAGCGCTCTGGGGTCAGCCCTACGAGCAGTACGTC. Translating it yields CASSEALWGQPYEQYV.

CDR3 protein: CASSPAGPIQYF. CDR3 sequence (DNA): TGTGCCAGCAGCCCTGCAGGACCCATTCAGTACTTC. The chain carries TRBV7-2 and TRBJ2-4; D not resolved. V was clipped by 5 bases and J by 9 bases, with 11 bases between them. Germline values: CDR1 SGHTA, CDR2 FQGNSA. The CDR3 extends over 12 amino acids.

The J gene is TRBJ2-7, the V gene TRBV20-1, with TRBD1 identical over 7 bases. Per germline, CDR1 DFQATT and CDR2 SNEGSKA (reference sequence). CDR3 size: 13 residues. The V gene end was trimmed by 4 bases and the J gene end by 3 bases; junction bases not matched to a gene: 6. The CDR3 DNA reads TGCAGTGCTACCGCAGGGGGTGACTACGAGCAGTACGTC. Amino acid sequence: CSATAGGDYEQYV.

This clonotype was counted only a few times. This chain links TRBV6-6 with TRBJ2-1; D call uncertain. Germline V lookup: CDR1 MNHNY, CDR2 SVGAGI (reference sequence). Deletions cut 4 bases from V and 4 bases from J, with 11 bases between. This CDR3 contains 14 residues. The CDR3 DNA reads as TGTGCCAGCAGTTTCAACGAGGAGTACAATGAGCAGTTCTTC. It encodes CASSFNEEYNEQFF.

This clonotype has more than one count but fewer than ten. The V and J genes are TRBV4-3 and TRBJ2-3; D remains ambiguous. The CDR3 sequence is 14 residues long. Germline assignment: CDR1 LGHNA and CDR2 YSLEER. Trimming took 0 bases from V and 6 from J, leaving 10 bases between them. The chain's CDR3 is CASSQETAPDTQYF. For the CDR3, the DNA is TGCGCCAGCAGCCAAGAAACCGCTCCGGATACGCAGTATTTT.

The genes are TRBV20-1 and TRBJ1-1; perhaps TRBD1 as D (6 bases). Germline V gene sequence: CDR1 DFQATT, CDR2 SNEGSKA (reference sequence). Trimming pared 6 bases from V and 0 bases from J, leaving 17 bases between. CDR3 size: 15 residues. CDR3 residues: CSAGGEGFMNTEAFF. The CDR3 DNA reads as TGCAGTGCAGGGGGGGAGGGGTTTATGAACACTGAAGCTTTCTTT.

V usage is TRBV20-1 and J usage is TRBJ2-2, with D perhaps matching TRBD1 (6 bases). This CDR3 region has 13 residues. V shed 2 bases and J shed 6 bases, with 10 bases lying between them. In germline, CDR1 is DFQATT, CDR2 SNEGSKA (reference sequence). CDR3 sequence reads: CSARNRVSGELFF. CDR3 sequence (DNA): TGCAGTGCTAGAAACAGGGTGTCCGGGGAGCTGTTTTTT.